These T cell receptor beta chains were read from a single sample in a study of identical twins. In TCRdb, the 5' RACE reads were re-called with MiXCR into one record per CDR3 protein. Here the sample spans over 200,000 distinct CDR3 sequences, 6.5% being singletons. The same sample was also studied in work on T cells expressing NK-cell markers.

Source material: CD8+ T cells sorted from blood. These receptor sequences come from a young woman in good health. Each CDR3 is given with its conserved first and last residue. D genes are given only for firm matches. Only part of the rows carry a size: once, few, many, or a class if the clone is expanded.

v_call	j_call	clone_size	d_call	cdr3_aa	cdr3_nt
TRBV9	TRBJ1-5	few	.	CASSGSDSNQPQHF	TGTGCCAGCAGCGGCTCTGATAGCAATCAGCCCCAGCATTTT
TRBV7-9	TRBJ2-7	.	.	CASRGYGTRPYEQYF	TGTGCCAGCAGGGGATACGGGACCAGGCCCTACGAGCAGTACTTC
TRBV12-3/TRBV12-4	TRBJ2-1	many	.	CASSRDSYNEQFF	TGTGCCAGCAGTCGAGACTCTTACAATGAGCAGTTCTTC
TRBV7-7	TRBJ2-3	.	TRBD2	CASSRTSGGTDTQYF	TGTGCTAGCAGCAGGACTAGCGGGGGCACAGATACGCAGTATTTT
TRBV9	TRBJ2-3	.	.	CASSAETDTQYF	TGTGCCAGCAGCGCTGAAACAGATACGCAGTATTTT
TRBV14	TRBJ2-1	many	.	CASSASLYNEQFF	TGTGCCAGCAGCGCCAGTCTTTACAATGAGCAGTTCTTC
TRBV12-3/TRBV12-4	TRBJ2-1	.	TRBD2	CASSGTSGYNEQVF	TGTGCCAGCTCCGGGACTAGCGGATACAATGAGCAGGTCTTC
TRBV29-1	TRBJ1-1	.	.	CSVVTGMNTEAFF	TGCAGCGTTGTTACGGGTATGAACACTGAAGCTTTCTTT
TRBV5-1	TRBJ2-7	.	TRBD2	CASSLGTSGNSYEQYF	TGCGCCAGCAGCTTGGGGACTAGCGGGAACTCCTACGAGCAGTACTTC
TRBV3-1	TRBJ2-1	.	.	CASSQEVAGRPGSEQFF	TGTGCCAGCAGCCAGGAGGTCGCGGGGAGGCCTGGTAGTGAGCAGTTCTTC
TRBV7-3	TRBJ2-3	many	TRBD2	CASSTGLRNTDTQYF	TGTGCCAGCAGCACGGGACTACGAAACACAGATACGCAGTATTTT
TRBV5-5	TRBJ2-1	.	TRBD2	CASSIRLAGTHNEQFF	TGTGCCAGCAGCATCCGACTAGCGGGGACGCACAATGAGCAGTTCTTC
TRBV2	TRBJ1-1	once	.	CASLWGGTEAFF	TGTGCCAGCTTGTGGGGGGGCACTGAAGCTTTCTTT
TRBV13	TRBJ2-3	few	.	CASSLGGMAPPSTDTQYF	TGTGCCAGCAGCTTAGGTGGTATGGCCCCTCCTAGCACAGATACGCAGTATTTT
TRBV4-3	TRBJ2-7	few	.	CASSQTTALTIQGEQYF	TGCGCCAGCAGCCAGACGACAGCCTTAACTATCCAAGGAGAGCAGTACTTC
TRBV4-2	TRBJ2-1	many	.	CASSQDSVREQFF	TGTGCCAGCAGCCAAGATAGCGTTCGTGAGCAGTTCTTC
TRBV20-1	TRBJ2-3	many	TRBD2	CSADETSGATDTQYF	TGCAGTGCCGACGAGACTAGCGGGGCCACAGATACGCAGTATTTT
TRBV10-3	TRBJ2-4	.	.	CAIRAMDGDIQYF	TGTGCCATCAGAGCTATGGACGGGGACATTCAGTACTTC